The 10 T cell receptor beta chains presented below share a single source sample, sequenced in a study of regulatory T cells in long-lasting Graves disease. The TCR beta library used iRepertoire HTBI primers with Arm-PCR amplification of CDR3. Using its own MiXCR run on the multiplex PCR reads, TCRdb lists one record per CDR3 protein. In the table there are more than 300,000 distinct CDR3 sequences, less than 20% of which are singletons. The time point here: newly diagnosed GD, antithyroid drugs for less than 3 months. The TCR library was prepared using RNA isolated from PBMCs. The sample here was peripheral blood mononuclear cells (PBMCs), taken at new diagnosis, from a patient treated with antithyroid drugs. The receptors were gathered from a female donor with Graves disease.

This clonotype showed up many times. The chain recombines TRBV6-1 with TRBJ2-3; 7 bases are a match to TRBD2. CDR3 size: 16 residues. Germline CDR1 MNHNS, CDR2 SASEGT. V was clipped by 5 bases and J by 2 bases; unmatched bases: 10. Here the CDR3 reads CASSPAPGLNTDTQYF. In DNA form, the CDR3 reads TGTGCCAGCAGTCCAGCCCCGGGACTAAACACAGATACGCAGTATTTT.

This clonotype was observed a few times. The chain is built from TRBV7-3 and TRBJ1-2, with a weak D call TRBD1 (5 bases). The CDR3 extends over 15 amino acids. In germline, CDR1 is SGHTA, CDR2 FQGTGA. V was pared by 2 bases and J by 4 bases, with 14 bases between. The CDR3 nucleotides read TGTGCCAGCAGCTTAGGGCCTGACAGAGTCTATGGCTACACCTTC. This encodes CASSLGPDRVYGYTF.

This clonotype was seen repeatedly, ten times or more. The chain employs TRBV5-6 and TRBJ2-3; 7 nucleotides line up with TRBD2. Germline V CDR1 and CDR2: SGHDT, YYEEEE. The CDR3 sequence is 18 residues long. The trim removed 2 bases at V and 0 bases at J, leaving 12 bases unmatched. As DNA, the CDR3 is TGTGCCAGCAGCTTCCCGACGGGGAGGGCCGGGAGCACAGATACGCAGTATTTT. As protein: CASSFPTGRAGSTDTQYF.

This clonotype has at least ten counts. The chain uses TRBV11-2 and TRBJ2-2; no clear D gene. This CDR3 region has 13 residues. Trimming pared 3 bases from V and 4 bases from J, leaving 6 bases between. Germline loops: CDR1 SGHAT, CDR2 FQNNGV. The CDR3 region has the DNA TGTGCCAGCAGCTTGATTGTCACCGGGGAGCTGTTTTTT. Translating it yields CASSLIVTGELFF.

This clonotype was detected ten times or more. The chain joins TRBV4-1 to TRBJ1-1; D ambiguous. There are 14 residues in the CDR3. Trimming cost V 4 bases and J 0 bases, with 9 bases left between them. Germline V gives CDR1 MGHRA, CDR2 YSYEKL. CDR3 nucleotide sequence: TGCGCCAGCAGCCCCCACGGGGTGAACACTGAAGCTTTCTTT. Protein sequence: CASSPHGVNTEAFF.

There are many counts of this clonotype. The chain joins TRBV7-2 to TRBJ2-7; 7 positions match TRBD1. The CDR3 sequence is 15 residues long. CDR1 and CDR2 (germline): SGHTA, FQGNSA. After removal of 5 bases from V and 6 bases from J, the junction contained 13 bases not matched to a gene. The CDR3 nucleotides are TGTGCCAGCAGCGAGCCGAACAGGGGAGTCAGCGAGCAGTACTTC. Translating it yields CASSEPNRGVSEQYF.

The J gene is TRBJ2-1, the V gene TRBV11-2, with D possibly being TRBD2 (7 bases). Deletions cut 5 bases from V and 8 bases from J, with 22 bases between. CDR1 and CDR2 from the germline V gene are SGHAT and FQNNGV. This CDR3 is 16 amino acids long. The CDR3 is CASSPRGGAGEDEQFF. The DNA of the CDR3 is TGTGCCAGCAGCCCTAGAGGGGGGGCAGGTGAGGATGAGCAGTTCTTC.

This clonotype was counted at least ten times. This chain joins TRBV20-1 and TRBJ2-5; D remains ambiguous. CDR3 length equals 12 residues. Trimming cost V 3 bases and J 4 bases, with 9 bases left between them. CDR1 DFQATT and CDR2 SNEGSKA come from the germline V gene (reference sequence). CDR3: CSASYSGETQYF. The CDR3 DNA reads TGCAGTGCTAGTTACAGTGGAGAGACCCAGTACTTC.

This clonotype has ten or more counts. V gene TRBV2 combines with J gene TRBJ2-7; TRBD2 is a possible D gene (7 bases). CDR3 length: 15 amino acids. Germline V gene lookup returns CDR1 SNHLY and CDR2 FYNNEI. Between the trimmed V and J ends, which lost 8 bases and 1 base, there was a span of 18 bases. The CDR3 region is CASGGASGLSYEQYF. CDR3 nucleotide sequence: TGTGCCAGCGGGGGGGCTAGCGGCCTTTCCTACGAGCAGTACTTC.

This clonotype was seen a few times. The rearrangement links TRBV4-1 to TRBJ1-1; D possibly corresponds to TRBD1 (6 bases). V was cut by 0 bases and J by 4 bases, with 9 bases left in between. Germline V lookup: CDR1 MGHRA, CDR2 YSYEKL. The CDR3 is 14 amino acids. In nucleotides, the CDR3 is TGCGCCAGCAGCCAAGAGAGAGGGGGCACTGAAGCTTTCTTT. Its protein is CASSQERGGTEAFF.